The present T cell receptor (beta chain) was sequenced within a study of brain metastases from non-small cell lung cancer. Trimming pared 0 bases from V and 1 base from J, leaving 8 bases between. The germline gives CDR1 SGHRS, CDR2 YFSETQ. This CDR3 has 14 amino acids. To note about this clone: Its antigen remains unknown.

Libraries were prepared by immunoSEQ multiplex PCR; TCRdb keeps only in-frame clonotypes and omits some of them. Among about 8,000 clones, over 80% were seen once, and the ten largest hold 4.1%. Study findings and constraints: Fewer infiltrating T cells were found in brain metastases than primaries.

This sequence originates from a donor older than 35 with non-small cell lung cancer. This chain joins TRBV5-1 and TRBJ2-7; D unresolved. The sample taken for sequencing was primary lung tumor tissue. CDR3 DNA sequence: TGCGCCAGCAGCTTGGGGGTTGGGTCCTACGAGCAGTACTTC. Its protein is CASSLGVGSYEQYF. The whole variable domain, remainder taken from reference TRBV5-1 and TRBJ2-7, is KAGVTQTPRYLIKTRGQQVTLSCSPISGHRSVSWYQQTPGQGLQFLFEYFSETQRNKGNFPGRFSGRQFSNSRSEMNVSTLELGDSALYLCASSLGVGSYEQYFGPGTRLTVT.